Listed below are T cell receptor beta chains from one sample, sequenced in a study of T cell repertoires in cytomegalovirus infection. TCRdb independently ran MiXCR on the reads; one entry per CDR3 protein. The sample yields approximately 500,000 distinct CDR3 sequences, approximately 15% seen once. The sequenced sample consisted of CD8+ T cells from PBMCs. These receptors came from a human donor in good health (CMV status not recorded). Some clones in this sample may be carry-over from other donors' samples. The CDR3 runs from the conserved cysteine through the conserved F or W. D genes are given only for firm matches. Size tells how often a clone was seen (once, few, many) or the class of an expanded clone, and some rows leave it out.

DNA: TGTGCCGGGACGACACCTGGAATTAACTATGGCTACACCTTC; CDR3: CAGTTPGINYGYTF; V: TRBV6-1; size: many; D: .; J: TRBJ1-2
DNA: TGTGCCAGCATTAACGCGGGAGGGCCCAGGGAGACCCAGTACTTC; CDR3: CASINAGGPRETQYF; V: TRBV28; size: few; D: TRBD2; J: TRBJ2-5
DNA: TGTGCCACCAGCAGAATCCGGGACCTTCATCGCGAGCAGTACTTC; CDR3: CATSRIRDLHREQYF; V: TRBV15; size: .; D: .; J: TRBJ2-7
DNA: TGTGCCAGCAGTCCCCTTCCAGGGGGCGTCTCTGAAGCTTTCTTT; CDR3: CASSPLPGGVSEAFF; V: TRBV12-3/TRBV12-4; size: .; D: TRBD1; J: TRBJ1-1
DNA: TGTGCCACCAGCAGAGAGAGGACAGAACCCACCTACGAGCAGTACTTC; CDR3: CATSRERTEPTYEQYF; V: TRBV15; size: many; D: .; J: TRBJ2-7
DNA: TGTGCCACCCCGAGGGGAGATCCGGGCAATAATTCACCCCTCCACTTT; CDR3: CATPRGDPGNNSPLHF; V: TRBV6-5; size: many; D: .; J: TRBJ1-6
DNA: TGTGCCAGCAGCCAAGTTCTAGCGGGGGGGCCCAACAATGAGCAGTTCTTC; CDR3: CASSQVLAGGPNNEQFF; V: TRBV3-1; size: .; D: TRBD2; J: TRBJ2-1
DNA: TGTGCCACCAGCTTGGTACGGATTACGAACACCGGGGAGCTGTTTTTT; CDR3: CATSLVRITNTGELFF; V: TRBV5-5; size: .; D: .; J: TRBJ2-2
DNA: TGTGCCAGCAGCATGGGACACTTGAACACTGAAGCTTTCTTT; CDR3: CASSMGHLNTEAFF; V: TRBV9; size: few; D: .; J: TRBJ1-1
DNA: TGTGCCATCAGTGGCATCTCTGGGGCCAACGTCCTGACTTTC; CDR3: CAISGISGANVLTF; V: TRBV10-3; size: .; D: .; J: TRBJ2-6
DNA: TGTGCCAGCAGTTTCTACCACAGGGGCGCGTATGAGCAGTACTTC; CDR3: CASSFYHRGAYEQYF; V: TRBV28; size: .; D: TRBD1; J: TRBJ2-7
DNA: TGTGCCACCAGTACGGGGGGGTCCTACAATGAGCAGTTCTTC; CDR3: CATSTGGSYNEQFF; V: TRBV24-1; size: .; D: TRBD2; J: TRBJ2-1
DNA: TGTGCCAGCAGTCCCACGGGGACAGGGAGGAACACTGAAGCTTTCTTT; CDR3: CASSPTGTGRNTEAFF; V: TRBV6-1; size: many; D: TRBD1; J: TRBJ1-1
DNA: TGTGCCAGCAGCTTGGAAGCGGGTTACCATTCCTACAATGAGCAGTTCTTC; CDR3: CASSLEAGYHSYNEQFF; V: TRBV11-2; size: many; D: .; J: TRBJ2-1
DNA: TGCGCCAGCAGTGTCGAGGGGGCCAGGGGCTACACCTTC; CDR3: CASSVEGARGYTF; V: TRBV10-2; size: few; D: TRBD1; J: TRBJ1-2
DNA: TGTGCCAGCAGCAATGGACAGGTTAGCAATCAGCCCCAGCATTTT; CDR3: CASSNGQVSNQPQHF; V: TRBV5-6; size: .; D: TRBD1; J: TRBJ1-5
DNA: TGTGCCAGCAGCTGGGGACTAGCGGGAAACGAGCAGTACTTC; CDR3: CASSWGLAGNEQYF; V: TRBV5-5; size: few; D: TRBD2; J: TRBJ2-7
DNA: TGTGCCAGCAGTTTTACTCGCCCGGCCTACGAGCAGTACTTC; CDR3: CASSFTRPAYEQYF; V: TRBV27; size: few; D: .; J: TRBJ2-7
DNA: TGTGCCAGCAGCTTAAACCCGGGACTCATCACAGATACGCAGTATTTT; CDR3: CASSLNPGLITDTQYF; V: TRBV7-3; size: .; D: .; J: TRBJ2-3
DNA: TGTGCCAGCAGCTTAGCGGACAGGGGGTTTAGGAAAACTGAAGCTTTCTTT; CDR3: CASSLADRGFRKTEAFF; V: TRBV7-9; size: .; D: TRBD1; J: TRBJ1-1
DNA: TGCGCCAGCAGCTCCCGGGACACGTTCCGGGTGAACACTGAAGCTTTCTTT; CDR3: CASSSRDTFRVNTEAFF; V: TRBV4-1; size: .; D: .; J: TRBJ1-1
DNA: TGTGCCAGCAGTTTATCCCTAGCCAAAAACATTCAGTACTTC; CDR3: CASSLSLAKNIQYF; V: TRBV28; size: many; D: .; J: TRBJ2-4
DNA: TGTGCCAGCAGTCCTTACAGGGGGGCCTACGAGCAGTACTTC; CDR3: CASSPYRGAYEQYF; V: TRBV27; size: few; D: TRBD1; J: TRBJ2-7
DNA: TGTGCCAGCAGCTTAACAACGGGGGGCCATTACAATGAGCAGTTCTTC; CDR3: CASSLTTGGHYNEQFF; V: TRBV7-3; size: .; D: .; J: TRBJ2-1
DNA: TGTGCCAGCAGCTCCCCCGGCAGGGATCAAGAGACCCAGTACTTC; CDR3: CASSSPGRDQETQYF; V: TRBV13; size: few; D: .; J: TRBJ2-5
DNA: TGTGCCAGCCTTCCCCAGGTAGCGGGAGGTTCCGAGCAGTACTTC; CDR3: CASLPQVAGGSEQYF; V: TRBV27; size: .; D: TRBD2; J: TRBJ2-7
DNA: TGTGCCAGCAGCTCCCTAGGGGGAGACCGGCAGTTCTTC; CDR3: CASSSLGGDRQFF; V: TRBV11-2; size: many; D: .; J: TRBJ2-1
DNA: TGTGCCAGCAGCTTTGGAGGGGGCGGTGATCAGCCCCAGCATTTT; CDR3: CASSFGGGGDQPQHF; V: TRBV7-9; size: many; D: TRBD1; J: TRBJ1-5
DNA: TGTGCCAGCAGCGGAACAGGGACTAACTATGGCTACACCTTC; CDR3: CASSGTGTNYGYTF; V: TRBV7-9; size: many; D: .; J: TRBJ1-2
DNA: TGTGCCAGCAGCGTAGAGAACCAACTATGGGGCACAGATACGCAGTATTTT; CDR3: CASSVENQLWGTDTQYF; V: TRBV9; size: .; D: .; J: TRBJ2-3
DNA: TGTGCCAGCAGTCTTAGACTAGCGGGTCCCTACGAGCAGTACTTC; CDR3: CASSLRLAGPYEQYF; V: TRBV12-3/TRBV12-4; size: many; D: TRBD2; J: TRBJ2-7
DNA: TGTGCCAGCAGCCCGACAGGGAATGTGGAGACCCAGTACTTC; CDR3: CASSPTGNVETQYF; V: TRBV11-2; size: many; D: TRBD1; J: TRBJ2-5
DNA: TGCAGTGCTAAAACGGACAGTCCTTCACCCCTCCACTTT; CDR3: CSAKTDSPSPLHF; V: TRBV20-1; size: .; D: .; J: TRBJ1-6
DNA: TGTGCCACCAGTGACCCCGCCGGGACAAACCCCCCCCGGGAGCTGTTTTTT; CDR3: CATSDPAGTNPPRELFF; V: TRBV24-1; size: few; D: .; J: TRBJ2-2
DNA: TGTGCCAGCAGTTACTCGGGGACAGGGGCCAATGAGCAGTTCTTC; CDR3: CASSYSGTGANEQFF; V: TRBV6-5; size: few; D: TRBD1; J: TRBJ2-1
DNA: TGTGCCAGCAGCTTAAGTCGGCAGGGGAGAAACACTGAAGCTTTCTTT; CDR3: CASSLSRQGRNTEAFF; V: TRBV7-3; size: many; D: .; J: TRBJ1-1
DNA: TGTGCCAGCAGGGTGGGGGGCGGTGAGCAGTTCTTC; CDR3: CASRVGGGEQFF; V: TRBV7-9; size: many; D: .; J: TRBJ2-1
DNA: TGTGCCAGCAGCTTAGTACTTGTTCCAGAGACCCAGTACTTC; CDR3: CASSLVLVPETQYF; V: TRBV7-9; size: many; D: .; J: TRBJ2-5
DNA: TGTGCCAGCAGCTTAGGATTTTACGGGAAAAGCTCCTACAATGAGCAGTTCTTC; CDR3: CASSLGFYGKSSYNEQFF; V: TRBV11-2; size: many; D: .; J: TRBJ2-1
DNA: TGTGCCAGCAGCTTAGTAACTAGCGGGGGACATACGCAGTATTTT; CDR3: CASSLVTSGGHTQYF; V: TRBV7-9; size: .; D: TRBD2; J: TRBJ2-3
DNA: TGTGCCAGCAGCGCCTCTAGCGGGGGGGCCCTATTGATCGGGGAGCTGTTTTTT; CDR3: CASSASSGGALLIGELFF; V: TRBV7-2; size: many; D: TRBD2; J: TRBJ2-2
DNA: TGTGCCAGCAGTTACTCAGGGAACTATGGCTACACCTTC; CDR3: CASSYSGNYGYTF; V: TRBV6-5; size: many; D: .; J: TRBJ1-2
DNA: TGTGCCAGCAGCTTAGCGGCCTCCTACAATGAGCAGTTCTTC; CDR3: CASSLAASYNEQFF; V: TRBV27; size: many; D: .; J: TRBJ2-1
DNA: TGTGCCAGCAGCCAGTTTGGGATCGAGCAGTACTTC; CDR3: CASSQFGIEQYF; V: TRBV7-8; size: many; D: .; J: TRBJ2-7
DNA: TGTGCCAGTTTGATAGCGGGGGGCGCAGATACGCAGTATTTT; CDR3: CASLIAGGADTQYF; V: TRBV6-1; size: few; D: TRBD2; J: TRBJ2-3
DNA: TGTGCCTCTCCGGACAGATTTAACTATGGCTACACCTTC; CDR3: CASPDRFNYGYTF; V: TRBV30; size: few; D: .; J: TRBJ1-2
DNA: TGTGCCAGCAGCCAAGAGGGGGACGCCGCTGGGGACACAGATACGCAGTATTTT; CDR3: CASSQEGDAAGDTDTQYF; V: TRBV4-2; size: .; D: .; J: TRBJ2-3
DNA: TGTGCCAGCAGTTTAAGGGGGCGCGGTCCTGAAAAACTGTTTTTT; CDR3: CASSLRGRGPEKLFF; V: TRBV12-3/TRBV12-4; size: many; D: TRBD1; J: TRBJ1-4
DNA: TGTGCCAGCAGTTACGAGGGGGGGGCTTCACCCCTCCACTTT; CDR3: CASSYEGGASPLHF; V: TRBV6-6; size: .; D: .; J: TRBJ1-6
DNA: TGTGCCAGCACCGTGAGTCCAGAGACCCAGTACTTC; CDR3: CASTVSPETQYF; V: TRBV6-2/TRBV6-3; size: few; D: .; J: TRBJ2-5
DNA: TGTGCCAGCAGCAACTCGAATAGTCCAGACAGAGATACGCAGTATTTT; CDR3: CASSNSNSPDRDTQYF; V: TRBV7-9; size: many; D: .; J: TRBJ2-3
DNA: TGTGCTAGCAGTCCACTAGCGGCTCAAGAGACCCAGTACTTC; CDR3: CASSPLAAQETQYF; V: TRBV7-7; size: many; D: TRBD2; J: TRBJ2-5
DNA: TGTGCCAGCAGTCCCAGGGACAGGGTTCCCTACGAGCAGTACTTC; CDR3: CASSPRDRVPYEQYF; V: TRBV12-3/TRBV12-4; size: many; D: TRBD1; J: TRBJ2-7
DNA: TGTGCCAGCAGCTTAGGTTGGGACACCGTAGCCAAAAACATTCAGTACTTC; CDR3: CASSLGWDTVAKNIQYF; V: TRBV7-2; size: many; D: .; J: TRBJ2-4
DNA: TGTGCCAGCAGCAGCCGGGTGCCTCAAGAGACCCAGTACTTC; CDR3: CASSSRVPQETQYF; V: TRBV5-6; size: .; D: .; J: TRBJ2-5